This TCR beta chain was recorded in a study of T cell changes during pregnancy in multiple sclerosis (dated by TCRdb to the late 2010s). Study-level background: In women with multiple sclerosis, the researchers looked at how the T cell repertoire shifted as pregnancy progressed.

V is reduced by 3 bases and J by 10 bases, leaving a spacing of 10 bases between them. The germline V gene provides CDR1 SGHAT and CDR2 FQNNGV. The CDR3 runs 12 residues from the cysteine to the phenylalanine. The sequence is cut down to CDR3 DNA, 36 bases in frame from base 1. The library was made by the immunoSEQ multiplex PCR assay. TCRdb took over this immuneACCESS table, retaining in-frame rearrangements with V and J assigned. Such tables are incomplete; in checked studies, under half of the missing clones stem from an unresolved V gene, and the remainder is unexplained. A total of about 71,000 clones appear in this sample, about 91% of them only once. Of the sample, approximately 5% falls within the top ten clones. As concerns this clone: The target of this receptor is not known. No much larger clone is present one base from it, and per-base qualities are unavailable.

The TCR comes from a female donor with multiple sclerosis, enrolled in a pregnancy study. Here the chain combines TRBV11-2 and TRBJ2-1, and perhaps TRBD1 as D gene, on 6 matching bases. The starting material was CD8+ T cells from peripheral blood mononuclear cells, obtained before pregnancy. The nucleotide sequence reads as follows: TGTGCCAGCAGCTTTAGACAGGACGAGCAGTTCTTC. Translation gives CASSFRQDEQFF.